What follows are 8 T cell receptor beta chains derived from one specimen sequenced in a study of memory B cells and T cells in multiple sclerosis. Assay: immunoSEQ multiplex PCR; the TCRdb copy retains only in-frame clones and omits some. The sample contains about 14,000 clones, around 63% of which appear only once. Sequencing was done on a sample of memory (CD45RO+) CD4+ T cells from blood. All receptors come from a human donor with multiple sclerosis.

This chain links TRBV4-2 with TRBJ1-2; 7 bases align to TRBD1. V lost 1 base to trimming and J lost 0 bases; unmatched junction nucleotides: 5. The germline gives CDR1 LGHNA, CDR2 YNFKEQ. The CDR3 covers 16 residues. The CDR3 loop is CASSQVQDRPNYGYTF. The DNA of the CDR3 is TGTGCCAGCAGCCAAGTTCAGGACAGGCCTAACTATGGCTACACCTTC.

Concerning this clone: One end of the junction fails to match germline, which may point to a read error. The chain recombines TRBV5-1 with TRBJ2-7, with 10 bases that match TRBD1. This CDR3 comprises 14 residues. CDR1 is SGHRS and CDR2 is YFSETQ in the germline V gene. In nucleotides, the CDR3 is TGTGCCAGCAGCCTGGGACAGGGGCTGCACGAGCAGTACTTC. Its protein is CASSLGQGLHEQYF.

This chain joins TRBV5-1 and TRBJ2-4; 9 nucleotides match TRBD2. Trimming at V came to 4 bases and at J to 0 bases, leaving 2 bases not matched to a gene. This CDR3 is 15 amino acids long. Germline-derived CDR1 and CDR2 are SGHRS and YFSETQ. The DNA for the CDR3 is TGCGCCAGCAGCCAACTAGCGGGAGCCAAAAACATTCAGTACTTC. Its protein is CASSQLAGAKNIQYF.

Concerning this clone: Other DNA sequences in this specimen translate into the identical CDR3. This chain links TRBV25-1 with TRBJ1-1, with a tentative D call TRBD1 (5 bases). This CDR3 spans 12 amino acids. The V end lost 4 bases, the J end lost 8 bases, and 11 bases lay between the germline ends. CDR1 is MGHDK and CDR2 is SYGVNS in the germline V gene. The CDR3 region has the DNA TGTGCCAGCAGTGCAAGGGGTGGAGAAGCTTTCTTT. Its translation: CASSARGGEAFF.

The chain is built from TRBV10-3 and TRBJ2-3, with D maybe TRBD2 (5 bases). V gave up 0 bases and J gave up 5 bases, with 9 bases separating them. The CDR3 is made up of 14 amino acids. Germline V gives CDR1 ENHRY, CDR2 SYGVKD. The CDR3 coding sequence is TGTGCCATCAGTGAGTCGCTGGGAGTAGATACGCAGTATTTT. Its protein product is CAISESLGVDTQYF.

The chain couples TRBV5-1 to TRBJ2-2, with 8 bases lining up with TRBD1. The CDR3 consists of 15 residues. The V gene's germline CDR1 is SGHRS and CDR2 YFSETQ. The V and J ends lost 0 bases and 3 bases, in that order; junction bases with no gene match: 1. CDR3 in amino acids: CASSLDRGYTGELFF. For the CDR3, the DNA is TGCGCCAGCAGCTTGGACAGGGGGTACACCGGGGAGCTGTTTTTT.

The gene calls are TRBV10-2 and TRBJ2-5; a weak D match, TRBD2 (5 bases). The DNA matches TRBJ2-7 better at its end, which makes the J call doubtful. The CDR3 spans 13 residues. Germline CDR1 reads WSHSY; CDR2 reads SAAADI. The CDR3 region is CASSDSGSYEQYF. The CDR3 DNA sequence: TGCGCCAGCAGTGACAGCGGCTCCTACGAGCAGTACTTC.

The chain uses TRBV4-1 and TRBJ1-5; 7 bases map to TRBD1. Germline V gene sequence: CDR1 MGHRA, CDR2 YSYEKL. The CDR3 consists of 15 residues. The junction had 2 bases not matched to a gene; V was cut back by 2 bases and J by 1 base. The CDR3 loop reads CASSQLGQSNQPQHF. CDR3 in DNA: TGCGCCAGCAGCCAACTGGGACAGAGCAATCAGCCCCAGCATTTT.